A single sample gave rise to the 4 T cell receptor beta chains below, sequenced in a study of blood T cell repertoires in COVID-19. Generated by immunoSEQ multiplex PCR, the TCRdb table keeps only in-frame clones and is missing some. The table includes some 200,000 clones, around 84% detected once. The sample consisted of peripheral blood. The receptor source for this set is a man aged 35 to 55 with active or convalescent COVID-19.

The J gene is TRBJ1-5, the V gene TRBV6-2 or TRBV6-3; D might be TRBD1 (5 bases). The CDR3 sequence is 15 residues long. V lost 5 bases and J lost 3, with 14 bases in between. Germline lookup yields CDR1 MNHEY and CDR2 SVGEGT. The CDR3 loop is CASSRGSPSNQPQHF. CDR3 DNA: TGTGCCAGCAGTAGGGGTTCACCCTCCAATCAGCCCCAGCATTTT.

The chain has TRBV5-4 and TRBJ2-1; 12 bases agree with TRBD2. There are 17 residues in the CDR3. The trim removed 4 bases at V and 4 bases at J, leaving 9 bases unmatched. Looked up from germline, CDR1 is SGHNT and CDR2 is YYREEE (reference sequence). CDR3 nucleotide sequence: TGTGCCAGCAGCCCTAGCGGGGGGGCCTGGGCTTACAATGAGCAGTTCTTC. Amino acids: CASSPSGGAWAYNEQFF.

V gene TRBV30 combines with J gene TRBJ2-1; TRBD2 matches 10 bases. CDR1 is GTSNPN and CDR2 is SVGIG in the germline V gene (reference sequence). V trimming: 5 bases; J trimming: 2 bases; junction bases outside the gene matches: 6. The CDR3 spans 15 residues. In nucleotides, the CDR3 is TGTGCCTGGGGAAAAGCGGGGGGGCCCTACAATGAGCAGTTCTTC. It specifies CAWGKAGGPYNEQFF.

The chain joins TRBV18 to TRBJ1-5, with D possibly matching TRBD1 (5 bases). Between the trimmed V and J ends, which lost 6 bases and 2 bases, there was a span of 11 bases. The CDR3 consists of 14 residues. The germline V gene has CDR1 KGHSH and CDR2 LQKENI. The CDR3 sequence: CASSDQGGNQPQHF. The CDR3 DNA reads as TGTGCCAGCTCCGATCAAGGGGGCAATCAGCCCCAGCATTTT.